This passage covers 11 T cell receptor beta chains from one sample sequenced in a study of a mutant IDH1 vaccine in newly diagnosed glioma. The time point was: week 5, during vaccination. The vaccine gave 300 ug of a 20-mer mutant IDH1 peptide subcutaneously per dose. Method: immunoSEQ multiplex PCR; TCRdb's copy keeps in-frame clones and lacks some. Of about 51,000 clones in the sample, about 77% are singletons; the top ten hold 1.8%. No antigens are known for them. The sequencing here drew on PBMCs, taken from a glioma patient whose treatment included an IDH1 peptide vaccine. These receptors came from a woman aged 40 to 50 with glioma.

This chain joins TRBV5-1 and TRBJ1-2; no clear D gene. Per the germline V gene, CDR1 is SGHRS and CDR2 is YFSETQ. The CDR3 is made up of 14 amino acids. Trimming took off 1 base at V and 8 bases at J, with 15 bases between the two ends. For the CDR3, the DNA is TGCGCCAGCAGCTTGTCGGGCCTAATCGGGGGCTACACCTTC. Residues: CASSLSGLIGGYTF.

The chain joins TRBV7-6 to TRBJ1-5; D unclear. Germline V gene data show CDR1 as SGHVS and CDR2 as FNYEAQ. CDR3 length: 13 amino acids. V was cut by 5 bases and J by 7 bases, with 12 bases left in between. CDR3 nucleotide sequence: TGTGCCAGCAGCCCCCAAACGGGGCAGCCCCAGCATTTT. This encodes CASSPQTGQPQHF.

The rearrangement joins TRBV19 to TRBJ1-5, with unresolved D. Germline V lookup: CDR1 LNHDA, CDR2 SQIVND (reference sequence). V gave up 3 bases and J gave up 4 bases, with 7 bases separating them. This CDR3 region has 13 residues. The CDR3 loop is CASSIAVNQPQHF. Written as DNA, the CDR3 is TGTGCCAGTAGTATCGCAGTTAATCAGCCCCAGCATTTT.

The V gene is TRBV29-1, the J gene TRBJ1-2; D is unclear. There are 11 residues in the CDR3. CDR1 and CDR2 (germline): SQVTM, ANQGSEA. V was pared by 8 bases and J by 8 bases, with 15 bases between. For the CDR3, the DNA is TGCAGCATGAGTGCGGCGGACGGCTACACCTTC. This gives the protein CSMSAADGYTF.

The chain links TRBV15 to TRBJ1-2; D not resolved. Germline values: CDR1 LNHNV, CDR2 YYDKDF (reference sequence). V was clipped by 3 bases and J by 6 bases, with 32 bases between them. The CDR3 runs 20 residues. In DNA, the CDR3 is TGTGCCACCAGCAGGGAACCGTCTCAGGTCCCCCCTATAAGTAAGGATGGCTACACCTTC. This gives the protein CATSREPSQVPPISKDGYTF. The full variable domain, completed using reference TRBV15 and TRBJ1-2, is DAMVIQNPRYQVTQFGKPVTLSCSQTLNHNVMYWYQQKSSQAPKLLFHYYDKDFNNEADTPDNFQSRRPNTSFCFLDIRSPGLGDTAMYLCATSREPSQVPPISKDGYTFGSGTRLTVV.

The genes are TRBV9 and TRBJ2-3, with unresolved D. In germline, CDR1 is SGDLS, CDR2 YYNGEE. CDR3 length: 13 residues. Trimming took 2 bases from V and 4 from J, leaving 8 bases between them. For the CDR3, the DNA is TGTGCCAGCAGCGTCAAGAGCCCAGATACGCAGTATTTT. It specifies CASSVKSPDTQYF.

This clone appeared once. In DNA form, the CDR3 reads TGTGCCAGCAGTGCCGACCCATTCCCCTGGACCGGGGAGCTGTTTTTT. Translating it yields CASSADPFPWTGELFF. V gene TRBV6-1 combines with J gene TRBJ2-2; no clear D. Germline V lookup: CDR1 MNHNS, CDR2 SASEGT. The CDR3 is 16 residues long. V was trimmed by 4 bases and J by 5 bases, leaving 17 bases between them.

This clone was observed a few times. The gene calls are TRBV10-3 and TRBJ1-5; a weak D match, TRBD1 (5 bases). The CDR3 extends over 13 amino acids. Germline V gene sequence: CDR1 ENHRY, CDR2 SYGVKD. V lost 5 bases to trimming and J lost 7 bases, with 12 bases between them. In DNA form, the CDR3 reads TGTGCCATCAGTCCAGGGATGGGCCAGCCCCAGCATTTT. It yields the protein CAISPGMGQPQHF.

The gene calls are TRBV4-3 and TRBJ2-7, with D perhaps matching TRBD2 (6 bases). V lost 0 bases and J 2 bases, leaving 17 bases between the germline ends. The CDR3 extends over 17 amino acids. CDR1 is LGHNA, CDR2 YSLEER, per germline. The CDR3 reads CASSQEWGVSRAYEQYF. CDR3 bases: TGCGCCAGCAGCCAAGAGTGGGGGGTGAGTAGAGCCTACGAGCAGTACTTC.

This clone has more than one count but fewer than ten. The chain employs TRBV19 and TRBJ2-1, with 10 bases that match TRBD2. Germline assignment: CDR1 LNHDA and CDR2 SQIVND (reference sequence). V lost 5 bases to trimming and J lost 8 bases; unmatched junction nucleotides: 12. CDR3 length: 16 amino acids. CDR3 DNA sequence: TGTGCCAGTAGTTTCCGGACTAGCGGCCTTGGGGATGAGCAGTTCTTC. It is translated as CASSFRTSGLGDEQFF. The whole variable domain, filled in from reference TRBV19 and TRBJ2-1, reads DGGITQSPKYLFRKEGQNVTLSCEQNLNHDAMYWYRQDPGQGLRLIYYSQIVNDFQKGDIAEGYSVSREKKESFPLTVTSAQKNPTAFYLCASSFRTSGLGDEQFFGPGTRLTVL.

The chain is built from TRBV19 and TRBJ1-1; tentative D call: TRBD1 (5 bases). Trimming removed 5 bases from V and 4 bases from J, with 11 bases in between. The germline gives CDR1 LNHDA, CDR2 SQIVND (reference sequence). There are 13 residues in the CDR3. CDR3 sequence (DNA): TGTGCCAGTAGTTGGGCAGGGAGCACTGAAGCTTTCTTT. Its translation is CASSWAGSTEAFF.